This entry lists 11 T cell receptor beta chains sequenced from one sample in a study of cytomegalovirus exposure and HLA in healthy donors. TCRdb keeps only in-frame clones here, not all; method: immunoSEQ multiplex PCR. The data contain fewer than 150,000 clones, almost 85% of them singletons. Sample: PBMCs. These receptors were collected from a man in his thirties or forties in good health and CMV-seropositive.

This clone was observed a few times. V gene TRBV10-3 combines with J gene TRBJ2-1; 8 bases align to TRBD2. The CDR3 is made up of 16 amino acids. V was clipped by 10 bases and J by 1 base; unmatched bases: 12. Germline-derived CDR1 and CDR2 are ENHRY and SYGVKD. In nucleotides, the CDR3 is TGTGCCACCTTGGGGCGGGAGGCCGGGTCCTACAATGAGCAGTTCTTC. Amino acid sequence: CATLGREAGSYNEQFF.

This clone was picked up one time. The chain uses TRBV6-6 and TRBJ2-4; 8 bases match TRBD1. J lost 1 base, V lost 2 bases, and 4 bases had no gene match. CDR3 length: 16 residues. Germline assignment: CDR1 MNHNY and CDR2 SVGAGI (reference sequence). The CDR3 bases are TGTGCCAGCAGTTACGGGACAGGTTTGGCCAAAAACATTCAGTACTTC. Residues: CASSYGTGLAKNIQYF.

J is TRBJ1-1 and V is TRBV7-8, with a weak D call TRBD1 (5 bases). Deletions cut 5 bases from V and 2 bases from J, with 12 bases between. The CDR3 spans 14 residues. Germline assignment: CDR1 SGHVS and CDR2 FQNEAQ. CDR3 sequence: CASSLNRLNTEAFF. The DNA for the CDR3 is TGTGCCAGCAGCCTAAACAGGCTAAACACTGAAGCTTTCTTT.

This clone was detected only once. This chain links TRBV19 with TRBJ2-2; D is possibly TRBD2 (7 bases). This CDR3 comprises 16 residues. Germline V gene lookup returns CDR1 LNHDA and CDR2 SQIVND (reference sequence). The V end was cut by 7 bases, the J end by 3 bases, with 18 bases between. The CDR3 DNA sequence: TGTGCCAGTACCCGCCGAGGGGAGGGGGACACCGGGGAGCTGTTTTTT. Protein: CASTRRGEGDTGELFF.

CDR3 protein: CASSQLPQGGTGPYEQYF. The CDR3 DNA sequence: TGTGCCAGCAGCCAACTACCCCAAGGGGGGACAGGGCCCTACGAGCAGTACTTC. The chain couples TRBV4-2 to TRBJ2-7; 9 nucleotides line up with TRBD1. The CDR3 is 18 residues long. The germline gives CDR1 LGHNA, CDR2 YNFKEQ. V shed 2 bases and J 2 bases; nucleotides not matched to a gene: 13.

The V and J genes are TRBV30 and TRBJ1-2, with TRBD1 identical over 8 bases. Unmatched junction bases numbered 5, after V lost 4 bases and J lost 4 bases. Germline V gives CDR1 GTSNPN, CDR2 SVGIG (reference sequence). The CDR3 is 13 residues long. The CDR3 nucleotides are TGTGCCTGGACATCGACAGGGGCCTATGGCTACACCTTC. Protein: CAWTSTGAYGYTF.

This clone has just one count. V and J are TRBV29-1 and TRBJ2-3, with TRBD2 identical over 7 bases. The CDR3 contains 14 residues. V shed 7 bases, J shed 7 bases, and the junction held 14 bases outside the gene matches. CDR1 is SQVTM and CDR2 is ANQGSEA in the germline V gene. CDR3 protein: CSAGGGTLTHTQYF. The CDR3 DNA sequence: TGCAGCGCTGGGGGGGGAACACTGACGCATACGCAGTATTTT.

V and J are TRBV19 and TRBJ2-1; D unclear. Germline CDR1 is LNHDA and CDR2 is SQIVND (reference sequence). Trimming stripped 3 bases from V and 9 bases from J, with 6 bases between. This CDR3 contains 11 residues. CDR3 in DNA: TGTGCCAGTAGTATTTCCGGTGAGCAGTTCTTC. Encoded protein: CASSISGEQFF.

In its sample, this clone was seen a few times. The rearrangement links TRBV7-2 to TRBJ1-2; 9 bases are shared with TRBD1. CDR1 and CDR2 (germline): SGHTA, FQGNSA. Unmatched junction bases numbered 5, after V lost 7 bases and J lost 8 bases. The CDR3 has 12 residues. The CDR3 DNA follows: TGTGCCAGCACCCGACAGGGGGAAGGCTACACCTTC. It translates to CASTRQGEGYTF.

V and J are TRBV9 and TRBJ2-1; D perhaps matches TRBD1 (6 bases). V lost 3 bases to trimming and J lost 6 bases, with 10 bases between them. Looked up from germline, CDR1 is SGDLS and CDR2 is YYNGEE. The CDR3 length is 13 residues. Written as DNA, the CDR3 is TGTGCCAGCAGCGCCGCAGGGGCCAATGAGCAGTTCTTC. Its translation: CASSAAGANEQFF.

The chain is built from TRBV7-8 and TRBJ1-1; D call uncertain. Germline CDR1 SGHVS, CDR2 FQNEAQ. The CDR3 covers 12 residues. V dropped 4 bases and J dropped 2 bases, with 5 bases sitting between them. The CDR3: CASSSHNTEAFF. CDR3 nucleotides: TGTGCCAGCAGCTCCCATAACACTGAAGCTTTCTTT. Based on the CDR3 plus reference TRBV7-8 and TRBJ1-1, the full variable domain is GAGVSQSPRYKVAKRGQDVALRCDPISGHVSLFWYQQALGQGPEFLTYFQNEAQLDKSGLPSDRFFAERPEGSVSTLKIQRTQQEDSAVYLCASSSHNTEAFFGQGTRLTVV.